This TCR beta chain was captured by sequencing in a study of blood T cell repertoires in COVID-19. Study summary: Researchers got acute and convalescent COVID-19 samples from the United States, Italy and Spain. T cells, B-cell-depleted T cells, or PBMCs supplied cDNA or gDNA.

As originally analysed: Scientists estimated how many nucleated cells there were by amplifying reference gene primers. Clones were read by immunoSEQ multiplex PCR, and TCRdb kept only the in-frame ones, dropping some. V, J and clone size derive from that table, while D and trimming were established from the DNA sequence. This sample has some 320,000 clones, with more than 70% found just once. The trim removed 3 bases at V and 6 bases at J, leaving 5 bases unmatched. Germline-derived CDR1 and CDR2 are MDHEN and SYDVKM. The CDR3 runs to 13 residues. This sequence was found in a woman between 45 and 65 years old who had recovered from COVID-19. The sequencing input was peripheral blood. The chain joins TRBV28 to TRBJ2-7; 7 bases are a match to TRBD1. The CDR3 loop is CASSLGQTGEQYF. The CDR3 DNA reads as TGTGCCAGCAGTTTGGGACAGACCGGCGAGCAGTACTTC.